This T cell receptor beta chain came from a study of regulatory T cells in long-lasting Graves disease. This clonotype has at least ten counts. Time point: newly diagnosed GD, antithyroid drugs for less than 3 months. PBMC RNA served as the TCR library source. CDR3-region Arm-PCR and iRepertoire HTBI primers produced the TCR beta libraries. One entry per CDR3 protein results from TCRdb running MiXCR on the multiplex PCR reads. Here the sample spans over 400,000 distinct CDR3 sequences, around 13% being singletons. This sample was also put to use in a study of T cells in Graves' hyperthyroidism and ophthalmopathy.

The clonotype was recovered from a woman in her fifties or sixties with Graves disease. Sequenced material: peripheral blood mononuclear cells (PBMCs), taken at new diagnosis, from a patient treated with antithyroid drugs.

Written as DNA, the CDR3 is TGTGCCAGCAGTTCCCCCCTCGGACTAGATATAAATGAGCAGTTCTTC. Protein sequence: CASSSPLGLDINEQFF. The chain combines TRBV28 with TRBJ2-1; TRBD2 matches at 7 bases. This CDR3 spans 16 amino acids. The J segment lost 7 bases and the V segment lost 4 bases, leaving 13 bases of the junction unmatched. Per the germline V gene, CDR1 is MDHEN and CDR2 is SYDVKM.